This T cell receptor beta chain is from a study of blood T cell repertoires in COVID-19. Turning to the study itself: The analysed material was cDNA or gDNA that came from T cells, B-cell-depleted T cells, or PBMCs.

Original processing methods: Nucleated cell number was recorded as an estimate derived from reference gene primer amplification. TCRdb's table, derived via immunoSEQ multiplex PCR, lists solely in-frame clones and lacks some. V, J and clone size were drawn from that table, and D and trimming were deduced from the DNA. The sample has 190,000 or so clones; nearly 90% are singletons. The CDR3 contains 14 residues. CDR1 and CDR2 (germline): MDHEN, SYDVKM. The V segment lost 10 bases and the J segment 3 bases; nucleotides outside the gene matches: 11. Sample: peripheral blood. This clonotype was obtained from a man between 50 and 59 years old with acute or convalescent COVID-19. The rearrangement links TRBV28 to TRBJ1-2; 7 bases agree with TRBD1. The CDR3 region has the DNA TGTGCCACACTTCGTTCCAGGGGGGACTATGGCTACACCTTC. Amino acids: CATLRSRGDYGYTF.